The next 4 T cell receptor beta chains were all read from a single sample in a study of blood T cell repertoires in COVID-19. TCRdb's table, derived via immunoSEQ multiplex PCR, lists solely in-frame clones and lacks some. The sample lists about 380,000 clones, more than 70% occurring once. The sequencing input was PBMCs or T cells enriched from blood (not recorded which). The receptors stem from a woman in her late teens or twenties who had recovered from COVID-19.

The CDR3 reads CASSSRTGIGEKLFF. Written as DNA, the CDR3 is TGTGCCAGCAGCTCCCGAACAGGGATTGGCGAAAAACTGTTTTTT. V and J are TRBV7-2 and TRBJ1-4; TRBD1 is a possible D gene (6 bases). The germline V and J ends were trimmed by 4 bases and 8 bases, with 17 bases remaining between them. Germline assignment: CDR1 SGHTA and CDR2 FQGNSA. The CDR3 length is 15 residues.

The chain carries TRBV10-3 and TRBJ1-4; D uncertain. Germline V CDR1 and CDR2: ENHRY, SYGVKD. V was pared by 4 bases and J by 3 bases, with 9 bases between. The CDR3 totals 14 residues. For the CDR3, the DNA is TGTGCCATCAGTGCCGGGGAGGCTAATGAAAAACTGTTTTTT. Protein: CAISAGEANEKLFF.

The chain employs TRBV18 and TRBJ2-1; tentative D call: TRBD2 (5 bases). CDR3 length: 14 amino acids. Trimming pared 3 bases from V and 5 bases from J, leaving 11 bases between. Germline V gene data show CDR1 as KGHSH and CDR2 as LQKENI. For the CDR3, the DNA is TGTGCCAGCTCACCGAGGGCAAGCGACAATGAGCAGTTCTTC. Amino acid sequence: CASSPRASDNEQFF.

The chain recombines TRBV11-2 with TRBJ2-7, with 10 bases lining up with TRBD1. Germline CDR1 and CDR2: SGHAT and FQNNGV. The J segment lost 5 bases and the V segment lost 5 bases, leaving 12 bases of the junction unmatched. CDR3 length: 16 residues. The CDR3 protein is CASSRIPGTGENEQYF. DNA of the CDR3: TGTGCCAGCAGCCGCATCCCCGGGACAGGGGAGAACGAGCAGTACTTC.